This T cell receptor beta chain derives from a study of blood T cell repertoires in COVID-19. As for the study in general: Samples taken during acute and convalescent COVID-19 were collected in the United States, Italy and Spain.

CDR3 length: 19 amino acids. With 2 bases clipped from V and 0 bases from J, the junction kept 9 bases outside the gene matches. From germline, CDR1 is SEHNR and CDR2 FQNEAQ (reference sequence). In assigning cohorts, the study relied on participant-reported clinical history. The table came from immunoSEQ multiplex PCR; TCRdb's copy has only in-frame clones and leaves some out. The table has under 200,000 clones, more than 75% seen once. Specimen: PBMCs or T cells enriched from blood (not recorded which). This sequence originates from a woman aged 50 to 65 who had recovered from COVID-19. V and J are TRBV7-9 and TRBJ2-1, with 11 positions matching TRBD2. This CDR3 reads CASSLTLAGGQSSYNEQFF. The CDR3 region has the DNA TGTGCCAGCAGCTTAACGCTAGCGGGAGGACAGAGCTCCTACAATGAGCAGTTCTTC. Drawing the rest from reference TRBV7-9 and TRBJ2-1, the complete variable domain is DTGVSQNPRHKITKRGQNVTFRCDPISEHNRLYWYRQTLGQGPEFLTYFQNEAQLEKSRLLSDRFSAERPKGSFSTLEIQRTEQGDSAMYLCASSLTLAGGQSSYNEQFFGPGTRLTVL.